This T cell receptor beta chain is drawn from a study of blood T cells in healthy people across ages. Through a sample-barcoded 5' primer and a J-beta primer mix, a second PCR was run for roughly 6 to 11 cycles. In TCRdb, the 5' RACE reads were re-called with MiXCR into one record per CDR3 protein. The repertoire consists of 1.5 million to 2 million distinct CDR3 sequences, with about 50% occurring once and the leading ten covering over 2%. V shed 1 base and J shed 0 bases, with 9 bases lying between them. The CDR3 length is 15 residues. Germline CDR1 is SGHNT and CDR2 is YENEEA. The sample consisted of blood. The receptor's source is a woman aged 40 to 50 in good health. The chain has TRBV11-3 and TRBJ2-5, with D unresolved. CDR3 coding DNA: TGTGCCAGCAGCTTAGGGGTGGGGAACCAAGAGACCCAGTACTTC. It is translated as CASSLGVGNQETQYF.